This T cell receptor (beta chain) is drawn from a study of monozygotic twins with inflammatory bowel disease. Template-switch reactions added UMIs with a 6-nucleotide sample barcode. One entry per CDR3 protein, without DNA, is what TCRdb gives after re-calling the 5' RACE reads. The ten most abundant clones cover around 2% of a sample with approximately 330,000 distinct CDR3 sequences. CDR1 is SGHRS and CDR2 is YFSETQ in the germline V gene. The CDR3 contains 14 residues. Blood, around 2.6 ml, was drawn per donor. Study results and caveats: No detectable difference in repertoire similarity separated concordant from discordant twins, possibly as a result of limited power. Whereas healthy co-twins had higher TCRbeta diversity (inverse Simpson), IBD patients had lower diversity.

About this clonotype: What it binds is unknown.

The rearrangement links TRBV5-1 to TRBJ1-5; the TRBD1 assignment by TCRdb is unverifiable without DNA. Sequencing used blood. The TCR comes from a human donor with ulcerative colitis or Crohn's disease, or a healthy co-twin of an affected twin (not recorded which). The CDR3 sequence is CASSLGAADQPQHF.